These 6 T cell receptor beta chains share one sample of origin, sequenced in a study of control samples from healthy donors and cancer patients. Using immunoSEQ multiplex PCR, the repertoire was profiled, and TCRdb retains in-frame clones only, with some absent. The table lists 170,000 or so clones, 90% to 95% of them singletons. The sample was blood. These receptors originate from a man aged 25 to 40 in good health.

J is TRBJ1-5 and V is TRBV7-2, with 7 bases aligning to TRBD1. This CDR3 is built from 15 residues. Germline assignment: CDR1 SGHTA and CDR2 FQGNSA. The V segment lost 2 bases and the J segment 3 bases; nucleotides outside the gene matches: 4. CDR3 nucleotide sequence: TGTGCCAGCAGCTTATTGACAGGGCACAATCAGCCCCAGCATTTT. Encoded protein: CASSLLTGHNQPQHF. Based on the CDR3 plus reference TRBV7-2 and TRBJ1-5, the full variable domain is GAGVSQSPSNKVTEKGKDVELRCDPISGHTALYWYRQSLGQGLEFLIYFQGNSAPDKSGLPSDRFSAERTGGSVSTLTIQRTQQEDSAVYLCASSLLTGHNQPQHFGDGTRLSIL.

The chain employs TRBV5-1 and TRBJ2-7; D is unresolved. With 4 bases removed from V and 2 bases from J, the gap between germline ends came to 7 bases. Per the germline V gene, CDR1 is SGHRS and CDR2 is YFSETQ. This CDR3 has 12 residues. The CDR3 protein is CASSPETYEQYF. The CDR3 region has the DNA TGCGCCAGCAGCCCGGAGACCTACGAGCAGTACTTC.

J is TRBJ1-5 and V is TRBV7-2; TRBD1 is a possible D gene (5 bases). The ends were cut back, 6 bases at V and 4 bases at J, with 10 bases in the middle. The germline gives CDR1 SGHTA, CDR2 FQGNSA. CDR3 length: 13 amino acids. CDR3 residues: CASSSQENQPQHF. The CDR3 bases are TGTGCCAGCAGTTCACAGGAGAATCAGCCCCAGCATTTT.

The gene calls are TRBV11-2 and TRBJ2-3, with 8 bases lining up with TRBD2. The CDR3 extends over 17 amino acids. CDR1 SGHAT and CDR2 FQNNGV come from the germline V gene. The V and J ends lost 1 base and 2 bases, in that order; junction bases with no gene match: 8. CDR3 protein: CASSLAGLAGLTDTQYF. The CDR3, as DNA: TGTGCCAGCAGCTTAGCAGGACTAGCTGGGCTCACAGATACGCAGTATTTT.

The chain links TRBV27 to TRBJ1-2, with 8 bases lining up with TRBD1. Germline trimming cut 10 bases from V and 4 bases from J; bases unmatched to any gene: 17. Germline V gene lookup returns CDR1 MNHEY and CDR2 SMNVEV (reference sequence). The CDR3 has 16 residues. CDR3 DNA sequence: TGTGCCACCGGTTCCGGGACAGGAGTCTATTTCTATGGCTACACCTTC. It yields the protein CATGSGTGVYFYGYTF.

The V call is TRBV6-5, the J call TRBJ1-2; D is possibly TRBD1 (5 bases). The CDR3 consists of 14 residues. Per germline, CDR1 MNHEY and CDR2 SVGAGI. V was cut by 0 bases and J by 6 bases, with 11 bases left in between. DNA of the CDR3: TGTGCCAGCAGTTACTCTGGGGGGACGGATGGCTACACCTTC. As protein: CASSYSGGTDGYTF.